The rows below give T cell receptor beta chains drawn from one sample of a study of T cells in Graves' hyperthyroidism and ophthalmopathy. TCRdb reprocessed the multiplex PCR reads via MiXCR and lists one record per CDR3 protein. The sample holds about 100,000 distinct CDR3 sequences, roughly 15% seen once. The sequenced sample consisted of blood. All receptors derive from a woman between 45 and 60 years old with Graves' hyperthyroidism. The CDR3 runs from the conserved cysteine through the conserved F or W. The order of the fields is V gene, J gene, CDR3 protein.

V: TRBV28; J: TRBJ2-6; CDR3: CASSSTGGGAGANVLTF
V: TRBV12-5; J: TRBJ2-3; CDR3: CASGLERGARTDTQYF
V: TRBV18; J: TRBJ2-1; CDR3: CASSPGQGYHEQFF
V: TRBV20-1; J: TRBJ1-6; CDR3: CSAPNPQQKNSPLHF
V: TRBV5-1; J: TRBJ2-1; CDR3: CASSGGLAGDNEQFF
V: TRBV10-3; J: TRBJ2-7; CDR3: CAIKGQGDEQYF
V: TRBV27; J: TRBJ1-5; CDR3: CASSAGTASNQPQHF
V: TRBV20-1; J: TRBJ2-7; CDR3: CSAKGPRQGGYEQYF
V: TRBV5-1; J: TRBJ1-5; CDR3: CASSLDPNQPQHF
V: TRBV6-1; J: TRBJ2-6; CDR3: CASSPVVAGANVLTF
V: TRBV20-1; J: TRBJ2-7; CDR3: CSALGSYEQYF
V: TRBV4-2; J: TRBJ1-1; CDR3: CASSHLSASGPHTEAFF
V: TRBV13; J: TRBJ1-1; CDR3: CASSLEQPGIGEAFF
V: TRBV28; J: TRBJ2-3; CDR3: CASSRMGGGRMADTQYF
V: TRBV11-2; J: TRBJ1-1; CDR3: CASSFYGEGKAFF
V: TRBV20-1; J: TRBJ2-5; CDR3: CSAPGTGTSGSRRETQYF
V: TRBV6-1; J: TRBJ1-2; CDR3: CATTNTGIGGYTF
V: TRBV12-3/TRBV12-4; J: TRBJ2-5; CDR3: CASRNGLAVGETQYF
V: TRBV20-1; J: TRBJ1-2; CDR3: CSASGQGPSSGYTF
V: TRBV20-1; J: TRBJ2-1; CDR3: CSARDVASGALGGEQFF
V: TRBV12-3/TRBV12-4; J: TRBJ2-5; CDR3: CASSSPGTEETQYF
V: TRBV2; J: TRBJ1-2; CDR3: CASSPASGAGYTF
V: TRBV27; J: TRBJ2-1; CDR3: CASSFQGAEQFF
V: TRBV28; J: TRBJ2-1; CDR3: CASSKTSGSYSSYNEQFF
V: TRBV10-3; J: TRBJ2-3; CDR3: CAISESPADTQYF
V: TRBV11-2; J: TRBJ2-1; CDR3: CASRQTGDGWYNEQFF
V: TRBV10-3; J: TRBJ1-1; CDR3: CAIRTGSNTEAFF
V: TRBV4-2; J: TRBJ1-5; CDR3: CASSPRGLSNQPQHF
V: TRBV5-8; J: TRBJ1-1; CDR3: CASSLGPGGEAFF
V: TRBV29-1; J: TRBJ2-3; CDR3: CSERTEGDTQYF
V: TRBV7-3; J: TRBJ2-5; CDR3: CASSLFGSGGSETQYF
V: TRBV7-9; J: TRBJ2-1; CDR3: CASSRQTLNEQFF
V: TRBV12-3/TRBV12-4; J: TRBJ1-2; CDR3: CASSFEGGYTF
V: TRBV5-1; J: TRBJ2-7; CDR3: CASSLVASGGYEQYF
V: TRBV7-8; J: TRBJ2-4; CDR3: CASSLTSGTGEAKNIQYF
V: TRBV12-3/TRBV12-4; J: TRBJ1-5; CDR3: CASSLKGANNQPQHF
V: TRBV10-3; J: TRBJ2-1; CDR3: CAIRAGLAVYNEQFF
V: TRBV6-1; J: TRBJ2-7; CDR3: CASTLRDLPYEQYF